The 7 T cell receptor beta chains given below trace back to one sample, sequenced in a study of technical replicates of blood from several donors. TCRdb's copy holds only in-frame clones and misses some; the assay was immunoSEQ multiplex PCR. The data contain tens of thousands of clones, over 90% of them singletons. Sequenced input: T cells isolated from PBMCs. Receptors originate from a human donor in good health.

V usage is TRBV29-1 and J usage is TRBJ2-3; the match to TRBD2 covers 10 bases. The trim removed 4 bases at V and 3 bases at J, leaving 4 bases unmatched. The CDR3 spans 14 residues. From germline, CDR1 is SQVTM and CDR2 ANQGSEA. Here the CDR3 reads CSVATSGMTDTQYF. CDR3 in DNA: TGCAGCGTTGCCACTAGCGGGATGACAGATACGCAGTATTTT.

V usage is TRBV2 and J usage is TRBJ1-1; 10 positions match TRBD1. The CDR3 sequence is 14 residues long. With 4 bases clipped from V and 7 bases from J, the junction kept 6 bases outside the gene matches. CDR1 and CDR2 (germline): SNHLY, FYNNEI. The DNA for the CDR3 is TGTGCCAGCAGTGGAGAGGGGACAGGGGTTGAAGCTTTCTTT. It translates to CASSGEGTGVEAFF.

J is TRBJ1-4 and V is TRBV7-9, with 7 bases that match TRBD1. Germline lookup yields CDR1 SEHNR and CDR2 FQNEAQ (reference sequence). V shed 2 bases, J shed 5 bases, and the junction held 2 bases outside the gene matches. The CDR3 loop spans 14 amino acids. The CDR3 spells CASSLLGQNEKLFF. CDR3 nucleotides: TGTGCCAGCAGCTTATTGGGACAGAATGAAAAACTGTTTTTT.

J is TRBJ2-1 and V is TRBV7-2; TRBD2 is a possible D gene (6 bases). V was clipped by 1 base and J by 5 bases, with 9 bases between them. CDR3 length equals 14 residues. The germline gives CDR1 SGHTA, CDR2 FQGNSA. The DNA for the CDR3 is TGTGCCAGCAGCTTAGTTAGCGGCCACAATGAGCAGTTCTTC. Its protein is CASSLVSGHNEQFF. The full variable domain, in which reference TRBV7-2 and TRBJ2-1 provide the parts outside the CDR3, is GAGVSQSPSNKVTEKGKDVELRCDPISGHTALYWYRQSLGQGLEFLIYFQGNSAPDKSGLPSDRFSAERTGGSVSTLTIQRTQQEDSAVYLCASSLVSGHNEQFFGPGTRLTVL.

The chain links TRBV19 to TRBJ2-1; 9 bases fit TRBD1. J was trimmed by 7 bases and V by 10 bases; bases with no gene match: 23. CDR1 LNHDA and CDR2 SQIVND come from the germline V gene (reference sequence). CDR3 length: 18 residues. The CDR3 protein is CAKPPWDRARRGENEQFF. The DNA for the CDR3 is TGTGCCAAACCTCCGTGGGACAGGGCTCGTAGAGGGGAAAATGAGCAGTTCTTC.

The rearrangement links TRBV7-8 to TRBJ2-3, with a tentative D call TRBD2 (5 bases). The germline gives CDR1 SGHVS, CDR2 FQNEAQ. CDR3 length equals 16 residues. Trimming pared 2 bases from V and 0 bases from J, leaving 12 bases between. Here the CDR3 DNA reads TGTGCCAGCAGCTTATATCGATCGGGAAGCACAGATACGCAGTATTTT. The encoded protein is CASSLYRSGSTDTQYF.

The V gene is TRBV7-2, the J gene TRBJ2-7; unclear D gene. Per the germline V gene, CDR1 is SGHTA and CDR2 is FQGNSA. The CDR3 runs to 13 residues. V lost 0 bases to trimming and J lost 0 bases, with 3 bases between them. This chain's CDR3 is CASSLANSYEQYF. DNA for the CDR3: TGTGCCAGCAGCTTAGCCAACTCCTACGAGCAGTACTTC.